The rows below give T cell receptor beta chains drawn from one sample of a study of blood T cell repertoires in COVID-19. Clones were sequenced by immunoSEQ multiplex PCR, and TCRdb holds only the in-frame ones, with some missing. The sample shows some 140,000 clones, nearly 80% of them seen only once. The sample consisted of peripheral blood. These receptors originate from a man older than 75 with acute or convalescent COVID-19. Both conserved end residues are part of each CDR3. D genes are given only for firm matches. Size values are once, few and many counts, or a class for expanded clones, and some rows have none.

j_call clone_size v_call d_call cdr3_nt cdr3_aa
TRBJ1-1 . TRBV19 . TGTGCCAGTAGTATAGATCTGTTTCCGGAAGCTTTCTTT CASSIDLFPEAFF
TRBJ2-1 . TRBV7-3 . TGTGCCAGCAGCCGTGACTCATCCTCCTACAATGAGCAGTTCTTC CASSRDSSSYNEQFF
TRBJ2-2 many TRBV4-1 . TGCGCCAGCAGCCAGAGACAGGCCAACACCGGGGAGCTGTTTTTT CASSQRQANTGELFF
TRBJ2-2 once TRBV5-1 . TGCGCCAGCAACCCACGGGGGAGCACCGGGGAGCTGTTTTTT CASNPRGSTGELFF
TRBJ1-2 . TRBV6-5 TRBD1 TGTGCCAGCAGTTTCACACTCCAGGGGGAGTATGGCTACACCTTC CASSFTLQGEYGYTF
TRBJ2-1 . TRBV20-1 . TGCAGTGCCCCCGTTTACAATGAGCAGTTCTTC CSAPVYNEQFF
TRBJ1-2 . TRBV30 TRBD1 TGTGCCTGGATGCCGGGACAGCCTACTAACTATGGCTACACCTTC CAWMPGQPTNYGYTF
TRBJ2-7 many TRBV10-3 . TGTGCCACAGCAAGCTCCGGGTTCGACGAGCAGTACTTC CATASSGFDEQYF
TRBJ1-1 . TRBV5-8 . TGTGCCACCTGTGAAACCGGGACACGTGAAGCTTTCTTT CATCETGTREAFF
TRBJ2-3 . TRBV4-2 . TGTGCCAGCAGCCAAGATCGAGGGGGGGCCACAGATACGCAGTATTTT CASSQDRGGATDTQYF
TRBJ1-1 . TRBV5-1 TRBD1 TGCGCCAGCAGCGTACAGGGGGCGAACACTGAAGCTTTCTTT CASSVQGANTEAFF
TRBJ1-1 . TRBV7-9 . TGTGCCAGCAGCCCTTCTGTCCCGAACACTGAAGCTTTCTTT CASSPSVPNTEAFF
TRBJ1-1 once TRBV7-3 TRBD1 TGTGCCAGCAGCTTAGGAGTCACAGGGGACACTGAAGCTTTCTTT CASSLGVTGDTEAFF
TRBJ2-3 . TRBV4-1 . TGCGCCAGCAGCCAGGAGGGGCTCAGCACAGATACGCAGTATTTT CASSQEGLSTDTQYF
TRBJ2-1 . TRBV24-1 . TGTGCCACCAGTGAGCCAGGGTTTTACACTGACAATGAGCAGTTCTTC CATSEPGFYTDNEQFF
TRBJ2-5 . TRBV6-1 . TGTGCCAGCAGTGAAGCTATTTACGGAGAAGAGACCCAGTACTTC CASSEAIYGEETQYF
TRBJ2-1 . TRBV5-1 TRBD2 TGCGCCAGCAGTTCCGGGACTAGCGGAATCAATGAGCAGTTCTTC CASSSGTSGINEQFF
TRBJ1-3 . TRBV7-8 TRBD1 TGTGCCAGCAGCCTCGGGACAGGGACTGGAAACACCATATATTTT CASSLGTGTGNTIYF
TRBJ1-2 . TRBV7-2 TRBD1 TGTGCCAGCAGCTTAGGACAGGGGGCTTGGGACTATGGCTACACCTTC CASSLGQGAWDYGYTF
TRBJ2-5 . TRBV2 TRBD1 TGTGCCAGCGGGACCTCTCCCGGGACAGGGAAGACCCAGTACTTC CASGTSPGTGKTQYF
TRBJ1-3 . TRBV19 . TGTGCCAGTAGTATTGGAGGGGGGGCGCTTGGAAACACCATATATTTT CASSIGGGALGNTIYF
TRBJ2-1 . TRBV29-1 TRBD2 TGCAGCGTTGAAGATTTCGGACTAGCGGGGGACCTCAGCTCCTACAATGAGCAGTTCTTC CSVEDFGLAGDLSSYNEQFF
TRBJ2-5 . TRBV2 . TGTGCCAGCAGGAAGACTAGACAAGAGACCCAGTACTTC CASRKTRQETQYF
TRBJ1-5 . TRBV6-5 . TGTGCCAGCAGACCCAGGGGCCGCAATCAGCCCCAGCATTTT CASRPRGRNQPQHF
TRBJ1-2 . TRBV27 . TGTGCCAGCAGTTTCAACGACAGGCCGACGGGCTACACCTTC CASSFNDRPTGYTF
TRBJ1-1 . TRBV2 TRBD1 TGTGCCAGCAGTGAAGCGCCTTACAGGGGGTTAGGCACTGAAGCTTTCTTT CASSEAPYRGLGTEAFF
TRBJ2-5 . TRBV25-1 . TGTGCCAGCAGTGAATCTAGGGGCTCGGAGACCCAGTACTTC CASSESRGSETQYF
TRBJ1-1 few TRBV29-1 TRBD1 TGCAGCGTTGTAGACAGGGCTGAAACTGAAGCTTTCTTT CSVVDRAETEAFF
TRBJ2-5 . TRBV6-2/TRBV6-3 TRBD2 TGTGCCAGCAGTTACTATGCGGCGGGGGGGATCGAGACCCAGTACTTC CASSYYAAGGIETQYF
TRBJ2-4 once TRBV27 . TGTGCCAGCAGTTCAGACTATCTGTATAGCATTCAGTACTTC CASSSDYLYSIQYF
TRBJ1-2 . TRBV19 . TGTGCCAGTACCGTGAGGAGTAACTATGGCTACACCTTC CASTVRSNYGYTF
TRBJ1-5 . TRBV30 TRBD1 TGTGCCTGGAGTTCAACCGGGACAGGGGGTTCTAGCAATCAGCCCCAGCATTTT CAWSSTGTGGSSNQPQHF
TRBJ2-3 . TRBV28 TRBD2 TGTGCCAGCAGTATACTAGCGGGGGGGCCGGGAACAGATACGCAGTATTTT CASSILAGGPGTDTQYF
TRBJ1-1 . TRBV18 TRBD1 TGTGCCAGCTCACCAGATAGGGGGCTTGAAGCTTTCTTT CASSPDRGLEAFF
TRBJ1-2 few TRBV3-1/TRBV3-2 TRBD1 TGTGCCAGCAGCCGACAGGGTCGTGGCTACACCTTC CASSRQGRGYTF
TRBJ2-2 . TRBV10-1 . TGCGCCAGTCAAACAGGGCTTACCGGGGAGCTGTTTTTT CASQTGLTGELFF
TRBJ1-2 . TRBV5-4 . TGTGCCAGCAGCTTGGCCAGGGCCAAGGGTTCCTATGGCTACACCTTC CASSLARAKGSYGYTF
TRBJ2-7 once TRBV30 . TGTGCCTGGGATAACTCCCAGCGGGACGAGCAGTACTTC CAWDNSQRDEQYF
TRBJ2-3 . TRBV18 . TGTGCCAGCTCACCCCAGGGAACTAGCACAGATACGCAGTATTTT CASSPQGTSTDTQYF
TRBJ1-4 . TRBV4-3 . TGCGCCAGCAGCTCCCGATGGGGGGGTAATGAAAAACTGTTTTTT CASSSRWGGNEKLFF
TRBJ1-2 . TRBV24-1 TRBD1 TGTGCCACCAGTGAGAGGGACAGGGAGAGTGGCTACACCTTC CATSERDRESGYTF
TRBJ1-2 few TRBV7-2 . TGTGCCAGCAGCTTAGCGGCGGGACCAGTTTATGGCTACACCTTC CASSLAAGPVYGYTF
TRBJ2-1 . TRBV5-1 . TGCGCCAGCAGCTCACAGGGCGGCTCCTACAATGAGCAGTTCTTC CASSSQGGSYNEQFF